This T cell receptor beta chain was profiled in a study of blood T cell repertoires in COVID-19. Germline values: CDR1 MDHEN, CDR2 SYDVKM. With 3 bases clipped from V and 5 bases from J, the junction kept 8 bases outside the gene matches. The CDR3 covers 15 residues. This table comes from immunoSEQ multiplex PCR, and its TCRdb copy is limited to in-frame clones, with some not included. The repertoire holds about 260,000 clones, with 80% to 90% as singletons. This chain joins TRBV28 and TRBJ2-7; 9 nucleotides agree with TRBD1. Sequencing used peripheral blood. The source is a woman in her 70s with COVID-19, enrolled during active disease. This CDR3 is CASSFRDRVVHEQYF. The CDR3 coding sequence is TGTGCCAGCAGTTTTCGGGACAGGGTCGTCCACGAGCAGTACTTC.